This TCR beta chain was sequenced in a study of cytomegalovirus exposure and HLA in healthy donors. Notes on the study in general: Association of a missense DCLRE1C variant with TCR beta V- and J-gene trimming was reported in a later analysis.

V was trimmed by 3 bases and J by 4 bases, leaving 19 bases between them. The CDR3 is 16 residues long. Germline CDR1 SQVTM, CDR2 ANQGSEA. Details on this clone: No antigen is known for it.

Researchers ran the PCR with 60 Vbeta and 13 Jbeta primers. TCRdb's table, derived via immunoSEQ multiplex PCR, lists solely in-frame clones and lacks some. Among 85,000 to 130,000 clones listed, roughly 72% were seen once. Though nominally healthy at sampling, donors likely had unrecorded immune exposures. Specimen: PBMCs. The source is a woman between 18 and 29 years old in good health and CMV-seropositive. The genes are TRBV29-1 and TRBJ2-1; TRBD1 is a possible D gene (7 bases). The CDR3 here is CSVDGTATGGYNEQFF. The CDR3 nucleotides are TGCAGCGTTGACGGGACAGCGACCGGAGGGTACAATGAGCAGTTCTTC.